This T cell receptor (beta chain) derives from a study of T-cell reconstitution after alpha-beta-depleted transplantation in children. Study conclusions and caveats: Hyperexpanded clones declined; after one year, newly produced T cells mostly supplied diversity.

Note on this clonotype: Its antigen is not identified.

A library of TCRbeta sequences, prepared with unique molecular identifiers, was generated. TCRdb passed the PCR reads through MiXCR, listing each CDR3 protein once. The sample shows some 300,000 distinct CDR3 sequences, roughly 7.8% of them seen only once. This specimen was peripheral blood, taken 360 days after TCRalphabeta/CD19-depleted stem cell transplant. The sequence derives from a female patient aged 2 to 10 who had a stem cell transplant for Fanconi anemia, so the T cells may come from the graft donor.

CDR3 region: CASNTVPGAGTEAFF. For the CDR3, the DNA is TGTGCCAGCAATACCGTTCCAGGGGCAGGAACTGAAGCTTTCTTT. The J gene is TRBJ1-1, the V gene TRBV5-4; perhaps TRBD1 as D (6 bases). The germline V gene encodes CDR1 SGHNT and CDR2 YYREEE (reference sequence). The length of the CDR3 is 15 residues. Trimming left V 6 bases short and J 5 bases short, with 20 bases between.